These 7 T cell receptor beta chains were all obtained from the same sample, sequenced in a study of T cells expressing NK-cell markers. TCRdb derives one entry per CDR3 protein from the 5' RACE reads, leaving out DNA. This sample's table reports hundreds of thousands of distinct CDR3 sequences. Input material: blood T cells: a sorted CD56 or NKG2C T cell subset, CD4+ or CD8+ T cells, or bulk PBMC T cells (not recorded which). These receptors all come from a young man in good health.

This rearrangement joins TRBV13 to TRBJ2-4; TCRdb picks TRBD1, but there is no DNA to check that call. The CDR3 extends over 17 amino acids. The germline CDR1 and CDR2 sequences are PRHDT and FYEKMQ (reference sequence). This chain's CDR3 is CASSPVGQGAPKNIQYF.

CDR3 residues: CSVAGGTGGLYNEQFF. The chain combines TRBV29-1 with TRBJ2-1; TCRdb's D call, TRBD1, is unchecked because there is no DNA. The CDR3 runs 16 residues. Germline V CDR1 and CDR2: SQVTM, ANQGSEA.

The chain employs TRBV5-1 and TRBJ2-1. Germline assignment: CDR1 SGHRS and CDR2 YFSETQ. The length of the CDR3 is 15 residues. CDR3 sequence reads: CASSLASRTVDEQFF. Filled out from reference TRBV5-1 and TRBJ2-1, the complete variable domain reads KAGVTQTPRYLIKTRGQQVTLSCSPISGHRSVSWYQQTPGQGLQFLFEYFSETQRNKGNFPGRFSGRQFSNSRSEMNVSTLELGDSALYLCASSLASRTVDEQFFGPGTRLTVL.

J is TRBJ2-7 and V is TRBV6-1; the D call of TRBD1 rests on TCRdb alone, since no DNA is present to check it. The germline V gene encodes CDR1 MNHNS and CDR2 SASEGT. The CDR3 consists of 14 residues. The CDR3 loop reads CASAGQGTSYEQYF.

CDR3 amino acids: CASSQDSGNYQPQHF. The chain carries TRBV4-2 and TRBJ1-5; checking the TCRdb D call of TRBD1 is not possible without DNA. This CDR3 has 15 residues. The germline V gene has CDR1 LGHNA and CDR2 YNFKEQ.

The chain combines TRBV24-1 with TRBJ2-1; TCRdb outputs TRBD2, but without DNA this stays unchecked. This CDR3 contains 20 residues. From germline, CDR1 is KGHDR and CDR2 SFDVKD. This CDR3 reads CATSALAPSGRISSYNEQFF.

The chain has TRBV20-1 and TRBJ2-2. The CDR3 has 16 residues. CDR1 is DFQATT, CDR2 SNEGSKA, per germline (reference sequence). This CDR3 reads CSARGGSWGNTGELFF.